There are a few counts of the clone carrying this T cell receptor beta chain. What it binds is not known. This entry belongs to a study of T cell responses to AZD1222 COVID-19 vaccine. Clones were read by immunoSEQ multiplex PCR, and TCRdb kept only the in-frame ones, dropping some. The sample shows 120,000 to 150,000 clones, under 95% of them seen only once. CDR3 length: 13 amino acids. CDR1 is SGHTA, CDR2 FQGTGA, per germline. Trimming cost V 4 bases and J 0 bases, with 3 bases left between them. Study outcomes and limitations: Spike-specific TCR breadth and depth rose after two AZD1222 doses. Vaccine-related CD4 TCRs covered spike, predominating at 160-218 and 743-854. Clonal diversity may have been underestimated in mostly white British donors. Variant regions that are unmutated are reportedly the target of nearly half of spike-specific TCRs.

The chain carries TRBV7-3 and TRBJ2-2, with D hard to call. The material sequenced was peripheral blood, taken on day 0 of AZD1222 vaccination. This sequence was found in an adult in good health. The CDR3 region is CASSSTNTGELFF. The CDR3 nucleotides read TGTGCCAGCAGCTCCACGAACACCGGGGAGCTGTTTTTT.